This TCR beta chain was observed in a study of brain T cells in children with intractable seizures. Here immunoSEQ multiplex PCR was the method, and the copy in TCRdb shows in-frame clones only, minus some. The table lists 95,000 to 120,000 clones, approximately 94% of them singletons. The sequenced cases were selected for having the highest brain T cell transcript signatures. The V gene end was trimmed by 5 bases and the J gene end by 7 bases; junction bases not matched to a gene: 10. Germline CDR1 reads MDHEN; CDR2 reads SYDVKM. The CDR3 is made up of 15 amino acids. The material was peripheral blood, obtained at surgery. The TCR originated in a boy less than two years old with hemimegalencephaly and intractable seizures. The chain recombines TRBV28 with TRBJ1-1; 10 nucleotides agree with TRBD1. The CDR3 reads CASSPTWTGGSEAFF. CDR3 DNA sequence: TGTGCCAGCAGTCCGACGTGGACAGGGGGTAGTGAAGCTTTCTTT. Variable domain in full (rest from reference TRBV28 and TRBJ1-1): DVKVTQSSRYLVKRTGEKVFLECVQDMDHENMFWYRQDPGLGLRLIYFSYDVKMKEKGDIPEGYSVSREKKERFSLILESASTNQTSMYLCASSPTWTGGSEAFFGQGTRLTVV.